This is a list of T cell receptor beta chains from one sample in a study of human T cells and chemical hapten exposure. Using its own MiXCR run on the RACE reads, TCRdb lists one record per CDR3 protein. The sample lists about 40,000 distinct CDR3 sequences; approximately 3.5% were seen once. The sample here was whole blood, taken in connection with sensitization to the hapten diphenylcyclopropenone (DPC). The receptors come from a man in his forties with alopecia areata. Some clones in this sample may be carry-over from other donors' samples. The CDR3 runs from the conserved cysteine through the conserved F or W. D genes are given only for firm matches. Clone size appears in some rows only: once, few, many, or a class for an expanded clone.

TRBV15,TRBJ2-3,NA,many,TGTGCCACCAGCAGAGATCTTTCGGGCGCGGCAGATACGCAGTATTTT,CATSRDLSGAADTQYF
TRBV29-1,TRBJ2-1,TRBD2,many,TGCAGCGCCCTAGCGGGAGTAGGGAATGAGCAGTTCTTC,CSALAGVGNEQFF
TRBV6-2/TRBV6-3,TRBJ2-7,TRBD2,many,TGTGCCAGCAGTTACTCGGGGACTAGCTACGAGCAGTACTTC,CASSYSGTSYEQYF
TRBV9,TRBJ1-5,NA,many,TGTGCCAGCAGCGACGGTCGGGGCAATCAGCCCCAGCATTTT,CASSDGRGNQPQHF
TRBV29-1,TRBJ2-4,NA,many,TGCAGCGTTGATGGCGGCAGGGAAAACATTCAGTACTTC,CSVDGGRENIQYF
TRBV2,TRBJ2-7,TRBD1,many,TGTGCCAGCAGTCTACAGGGGGGCGAGCAGTACTTC,CASSLQGGEQYF
TRBV10-3,TRBJ2-3,TRBD2,many,TGTGCCAACTCCGGGACTAGGGGTACGCAGTATTTT,CANSGTRGTQYF
TRBV27,TRBJ2-7,NA,many,TGTGCCAGCAGTTACCGGACGTCCTACGAGCAGTACTTC,CASSYRTSYEQYF
TRBV7-9,TRBJ1-5,NA,many,TGTGCCAGCAGCCTGGGGCCCAATCAGCCCCAGCATTTT,CASSLGPNQPQHF
TRBV2,TRBJ2-7,NA,NA,TGTGCCAGCAGTGAATTGGGCGGGTGGAGCTCCTACGAGCAGTACTTC,CASSELGGWSSYEQYF
TRBV7-2,TRBJ2-3,NA,many,TGTGCCAGCAGCCGAGAGGCCCTCGATACGCAGTATTTT,CASSREALDTQYF
TRBV28,TRBJ2-7,TRBD2,many,TGTGCCAGCAGTTTTGTGCCGAGACTAGCGGGAGGGCCCAGCTCCTACGAGCAGTACTTC,CASSFVPRLAGGPSSYEQYF
TRBV7-9,TRBJ2-1,NA,many,TGTGCCAGCAGACGAGTTGAGGGATCCAACAATGAGCAGTTCTTC,CASRRVEGSNNEQFF
TRBV4-1,TRBJ2-1,NA,few,TGCGCCAGCAGCCAAGATTTAGATGAGCAGTTCTTC,CASSQDLDEQFF
TRBV7-2,TRBJ2-5,NA,many,TGTGCCAGCAGCTTGCGCCCACCAGAGACCCAGTACTTC,CASSLRPPETQYF
TRBV5-4,TRBJ2-7,NA,many,TGTGCCAGCAGCAAAGGGACTGAGCAGTACTTC,CASSKGTEQYF
TRBV7-6,TRBJ2-3,NA,many,TGTGCCAGCAGCTTAACCCTGAGCACAGATACGCAGTATTTT,CASSLTLSTDTQYF
TRBV7-9,TRBJ2-7,NA,many,TGTGCCAGCAGCTTAGACAGAGCCTACGAGCAGTACTTC,CASSLDRAYEQYF
TRBV12-3/TRBV12-4,TRBJ2-7,TRBD2,many,TGTGCCAGCAGTTGGGGGGAAGTAGCGGGATCGAACGAGCAGTACTTC,CASSWGEVAGSNEQYF
TRBV6-6,TRBJ2-3,TRBD2,many,TGTGCCAGCAGATTTAGCGGGATTAGCACAGATACGCAGTATTTT,CASRFSGISTDTQYF
TRBV4-3,TRBJ1-6,NA,NA,TGCGCCAGCAGCCGCTCCAGGGGCCCGCCCCTCCACTTT,CASSRSRGPPLHF
TRBV7-2,TRBJ2-3,NA,many,TGTGCCAGCAGTCCTTTACTAGTGAGCACAGATACGCAGTATTTT,CASSPLLVSTDTQYF
TRBV3-1,TRBJ2-2,NA,NA,TGTGCCAGCAGCCAAACCGACAGGACCGGGGAGCTGTTTTTT,CASSQTDRTGELFF
TRBV5-1,TRBJ2-3,TRBD2,many,TGCGCCAGCGGTTCAAGCGGGAGACCAGATACGCAGTATTTT,CASGSSGRPDTQYF
TRBV7-8,TRBJ1-5,NA,many,TGTGCCAGCAGCTTAGCGGCGGCCGGTTCTCAGCCCCAGCATTTT,CASSLAAAGSQPQHF
TRBV6-6,TRBJ2-7,NA,many,TGTGCCAGCAGTACCCTAGGGGGCGAGCAGTACTTC,CASSTLGGEQYF
TRBV28,TRBJ2-3,TRBD2,many,TGTGCCAGCAGGATAGCGGGACCAGATACGCAGTATTTT,CASRIAGPDTQYF
TRBV5-3,TRBJ2-2,TRBD2,many,TGTGCCAGAAGCTCCTGTCGTTCTAGCGGGAACACCGGGGAGCTGTTTTTT,CARSSCRSSGNTGELFF
TRBV5-1,TRBJ2-1,TRBD2,many,TGCGCCAGCAGCTTGGGGTTAGCGGGAGACAATGAGCAGTTCTTC,CASSLGLAGDNEQFF
TRBV12-3/TRBV12-4,TRBJ2-3,TRBD2,many,TGTGCCAGCAGGGCCCCGGGACTAGCGGGACCCCGCCTAGATTTT,CASRAPGLAGPRLDF
TRBV5-5,TRBJ1-1,NA,many,TGTGCCAGCAGCTTGGGGGTGTTAGACACTGAAGCTTTCTTT,CASSLGVLDTEAFF
TRBV12-3/TRBV12-4,TRBJ1-6,NA,many,TGTGCCAGCAGCCCCGACCAGGGCTTGGACAGAAGCTCCTATAATTCACCCCTCCACTTT,CASSPDQGLDRSSYNSPLHF
TRBV4-1,TRBJ1-1,TRBD1,few,TGCGCCAGCAGCCAAGGGCAGGGGGTGAACTTGGAAGCTTTCTTT,CASSQGQGVNLEAFF
TRBV20-1,TRBJ1-5,NA,many,TGCAGTGCCCCACTACCGACAGGCCACCAGCCCCAGCATTTT,CSAPLPTGHQPQHF
TRBV12-3/TRBV12-4,TRBJ2-5,TRBD1,many,TGTGCCAGCAGTTTAACAGGGGGGTACCAAGAGACCCAGTACTTC,CASSLTGGYQETQYF
TRBV6-2/TRBV6-3,TRBJ1-1,TRBD1,many,TGTGCCAGCCGGACAGGGGGCGGAACTGAAGCTTTCTTT,CASRTGGGTEAFF
TRBV20-1,TRBJ2-5,NA,many,TGCAGTGCTCTACTAGGGGAGGTGACCCAGTACTTC,CSALLGEVTQYF
TRBV20-1,TRBJ2-1,TRBD1,NA,TGCAGTACCGCGGGACAGGACTCCTACAATGAGCAGTTCTTC,CSTAGQDSYNEQFF
TRBV14,TRBJ2-1,TRBD2,few,TGTGCCAGCAGCCCGCTGGGCGGGAGGGCCGACAATGAGCAGTTCTTC,CASSPLGGRADNEQFF
TRBV5-1,TRBJ2-2,TRBD2,many,TGCGCCAGCGGGACTACGAACACCGGGGAGCTGTTTTTT,CASGTTNTGELFF
TRBV11-2,TRBJ2-6,NA,many,TGTGCCAGCAGCTTAAGTACGGGAAGCTCTGGGGCCAACGTCCTGACTTTC,CASSLSTGSSGANVLTF
TRBV20-1,TRBJ2-1,TRBD2,few,TGCAGTGCTTTCCCGACTAGCGGGGCCTACAATGAGCAGTTCTTC,CSAFPTSGAYNEQFF
TRBV11-2,TRBJ2-6,TRBD2,many,TGTGCCAGCAGGGGACTAGCGGGAGCTGGGGCCAACGTCCTGACTTTC,CASRGLAGAGANVLTF
TRBV18,TRBJ1-6,NA,many,TGTGCCAGCTCACCGGGCCCGGGTGATTCACCCCTCCACTTT,CASSPGPGDSPLHF
TRBV27,TRBJ2-2,TRBD2,many,TGTGCCAGCAGTCTTAGAGCGGGAGGGTCCGGGGAGCTGTTTTTT,CASSLRAGGSGELFF
TRBV24-1,TRBJ2-1,TRBD2,many,TGTGCCACCAGTGTAGCTAGCGGTGAGCAGTTCTTC,CATSVASGEQFF
TRBV24-1,TRBJ2-2,TRBD1,many,TGTGCCACCCGGACAGGGTATGACACCGGGGAGCTGTTTTTT,CATRTGYDTGELFF
TRBV6-1,TRBJ2-7,TRBD2,many,TGTGCCAGCAGTGGACTAGCGGGAGCGCGCTCCTACGAGCAGTACTTC,CASSGLAGARSYEQYF